This T cell receptor (beta chain) was sequenced for a study of shared clonotypes between healthy human individuals. Study results and caveats: Clonotypes which were not shared had lower generation probabilities than clonotypes that all four donors shared.

Comments on this clone: Its antigen is unknown.

The V gene lost 8 bases and the J gene lost 4 bases, with 29 bases spanning the gap. The CDR3 has 18 residues. The germline V gene has CDR1 WNHNN and CDR2 SYGVQD (reference sequence). Investigators spread the genomic DNA of each subset evenly over several immunoSEQ plates. Clones were read by immunoSEQ multiplex PCR, and TCRdb kept only the in-frame ones, dropping some. The sample shows a few million clones, about 92% of them seen only once. The receptor was isolated from a man younger than 30 in good health. This chain connects TRBV10-1 to TRBJ1-1, with D possibly TRBD1 on 5 matching bases. Material: naive CD4+ T cells sorted from blood. Subset given: CD45RA+ positively selected. The CDR3 DNA follows: TGCGCCAGCCCTATCGGAGGGTGCAGGGTAGTAAAAGGCACTGAAGCTTTCTTT. This encodes CASPIGGCRVVKGTEAFF.